The clone carrying this T cell receptor (beta chain) appeared a few times. The data originate from a study of blood T cell repertoires in COVID-19. At the level of the study: Spain, Italy and the United States supplied samples that represented acute and convalescent COVID-19. PBMCs, B-cell-depleted T cells, or T cells were the source of the cDNA or gDNA that made up the material.

In the source study's methods: Scientists estimated how many nucleated cells there were by amplifying reference gene primers. Measured with immunoSEQ multiplex PCR; TCRdb has only the in-frame clones, and not every one. V, J and clone size are those of that table, while D and trimming were read from the DNA. The profile shows roughly 110,000 clones, 85% of them singletons. Trimming pared 5 bases from V and 9 bases from J, leaving 16 bases between. CDR3 size: 13 residues. CDR1 and CDR2 from the germline V gene are SGHTA and FQGNSA. The TCR originated in a human donor in a cohort sampled during active COVID-19. Sequencing was carried out using peripheral blood. The chain links TRBV7-2 to TRBJ1-1; no definite D call. This CDR3 reads CASSPDRGFKAFF. CDR3 nucleotides: TGTGCCAGCAGCCCCGACCGGGGATTCAAAGCTTTCTTT.